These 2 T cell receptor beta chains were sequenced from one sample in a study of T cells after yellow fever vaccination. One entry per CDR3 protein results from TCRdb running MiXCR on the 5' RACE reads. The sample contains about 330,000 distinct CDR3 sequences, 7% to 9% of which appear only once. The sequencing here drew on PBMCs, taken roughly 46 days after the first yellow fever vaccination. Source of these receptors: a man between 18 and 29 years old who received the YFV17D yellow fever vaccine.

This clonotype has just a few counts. DNA for the CDR3: TGCGCCAGCAGCTTGGATGGGGTTCACGAGCAGTACTTC. Protein product: CASSLDGVHEQYF. The gene calls are TRBV5-1 and TRBJ2-7; D is unresolved. In germline, CDR1 is SGHRS, CDR2 YFSETQ. The V and J ends lost 0 bases and 5 bases respectively, with 9 bases between them. This CDR3 is built from 13 residues.

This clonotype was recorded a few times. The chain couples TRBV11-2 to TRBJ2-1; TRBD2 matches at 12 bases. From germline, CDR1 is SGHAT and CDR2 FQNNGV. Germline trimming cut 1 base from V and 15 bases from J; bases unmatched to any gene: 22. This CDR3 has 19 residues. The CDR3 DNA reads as TGTGCCAGCAGCTTAGTTGCTAGCGGGGGGGCAACTGCTACAATGAGGGGGTTCTTC. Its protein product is CASSLVASGGATATMRGFF. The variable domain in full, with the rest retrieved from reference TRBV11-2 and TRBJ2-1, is EAGVAQSPRYKIIEKRQSVAFWCNPISGHATLYWYQQILGQGPKLLIQFQNNGVVDDSQLPKDRFSAERLKGVDSTLKIQPAKLEDSAVYLCASSLVASGGATATMRGFFGPGTRLTVL.